The 8 T cell receptor beta chains below come from one sample, sequenced in a study of blood T cells in healthy people across ages. The second PCR ran about 6 to 11 cycles with a sample-barcoded 5' primer and J-beta primers. TCRdb reanalysed the 5' RACE reads using MiXCR and keeps one entry per CDR3 protein. This repertoire shows about 1,000,000 distinct CDR3 sequences, 40% to 50% found once; its top ten account for about 19%. The sample comprised blood. The receptors here all came from a woman in her sixties in good health.

The chain couples TRBV27 to TRBJ2-1, with D tentatively TRBD1 (6 bases). In germline, CDR1 is MNHEY, CDR2 SMNVEV (reference sequence). The CDR3 runs to 16 residues. Trimming took off 6 bases at V and 10 bases at J, with 25 bases between the two ends. This CDR3 is CASRHPTVDRPYEQFF. CDR3 DNA sequence: TGTGCCAGCAGACACCCCACCGTCGACAGGCCATACGAGCAGTTCTTC.

Concerning this clonotype itself: A read error may explain this, as a much larger clone is one base away. V gene TRBV27 combines with J gene TRBJ2-7; a weak D match, TRBD1 (5 bases). The CDR3 spans 12 residues. Germline V gene data show CDR1 as MNHEY and CDR2 as SMNVEV (reference sequence). V dropped 4 bases and J dropped 6 bases, with 10 bases sitting between them. The CDR3 coding sequence is TGTGCCAGCAGTTCAGGGTTGTGCGAGCAGTACTTC. Translated: CASSSGLCEQYF.

The genes are TRBV28 and TRBJ2-5, with D perhaps matching TRBD1 or TRBD2 (5 bases each). The ends were cut back, 7 bases at V and 5 bases at J, with 23 bases in the middle. The CDR3 consists of 16 residues. Per germline, CDR1 MDHEN and CDR2 SYDVKM. The CDR3 DNA is TGTGCCAGCATTCCTCTCGGGGCTAGCCCCTTTGAGACCCAGTACTTC. It yields the protein CASIPLGASPFETQYF.

The chain carries TRBV12-3 or TRBV12-4 and TRBJ2-1; TRBD2 matches 8 bases. The V segment lost 7 bases and the J segment 8 bases; nucleotides outside the gene matches: 10. The CDR3 loop spans 14 amino acids. Here the CDR3 DNA reads TGTGCCAGCACTCCGGGACTAGGGAACGATGAGCAGTTCTTC. It is translated as CASTPGLGNDEQFF.

The chain carries TRBV28 and TRBJ2-7; 7 nucleotides agree with TRBD1. The CDR3 length is 15 residues. Germline V gene data show CDR1 as MDHEN and CDR2 as SYDVKM. V lost 5 bases to trimming and J lost 2 bases; unmatched junction nucleotides: 9. The CDR3 DNA reads TGTGCCAGCAGTCCTCTTGGGACAGATACCTACGAGCAGTACTTC. This sequence encodes CASSPLGTDTYEQYF.

The J gene is TRBJ2-7, the V gene TRBV29-1; D is possibly TRBD2 (6 bases). Gene TRBJ2-5 matches the end of the DNA better, so the J call may be wrong. There are 14 residues in the CDR3. Germline V gene sequence: CDR1 SQVTM, CDR2 ANQGSEA. The CDR3 loop reads CSVERRGPMETQYF. CDR3 coding DNA: TGCAGCGTTGAGAGGCGGGGTCCAATGGAGACCCAGTACTTC.

The chain employs TRBV3-1 and TRBJ2-1; D perhaps matches TRBD2 (5 bases). The V end was cut by 0 bases, the J end by 2 bases, with 14 bases between. Germline lookup yields CDR1 LGHDT and CDR2 YNNKEL (reference sequence). The CDR3 contains 17 residues. This CDR3 is CASSQDLAEEPYNEQFF. In DNA form, the CDR3 reads TGTGCCAGCAGCCAAGATCTGGCGGAGGAACCCTACAATGAGCAGTTCTTC.

This clonotype was seen more than once but under ten times. The chain links TRBV18 to TRBJ2-7; D is uncertain. The J call may be in error: the DNA end matches TRBJ2-5 better. Germline V gene data show CDR1 as KGHSH and CDR2 as LQKENI. This CDR3 spans 12 amino acids. CDR3 amino acids: CASSPIYETQYF. In DNA form, the CDR3 reads TGTGCCAGCTCACCGATTTATGAGACCCAGTACTTC.